This T cell receptor beta chain was captured by sequencing in a study of response to subunit inactivated influenza vaccine. Germline V CDR1 and CDR2: MDHEN, SYDVKM. Trimming took off 8 bases at V and 4 bases at J, with 18 bases between the two ends. The CDR3 spans 16 residues. TCRdb re-analysed the RT-PCR reads in MiXCR, keeping a single row per CDR3 protein. The repertoire holds about 570,000 distinct CDR3 sequences, with 11% as singletons. These data were also filed under a second study, of T cells expressing NK-cell markers. As that study records: cDNA encoding TCR beta was synthesized via 5'RACE template switching incorporating UMIs.

The sequence was collected from a man over 45 who received an inactivated influenza vaccine. This sequence joins TRBV28 and TRBJ1-6, with D unresolved. Sequencing was performed on PBMCs from blood, taken on the day of vaccination. CDR3 amino acids: CASRGQVAAYNSPLHF. CDR3 DNA: TGTGCCAGCCGAGGGCAGGTCGCCGCATATAATTCACCCCTCCACTTT.